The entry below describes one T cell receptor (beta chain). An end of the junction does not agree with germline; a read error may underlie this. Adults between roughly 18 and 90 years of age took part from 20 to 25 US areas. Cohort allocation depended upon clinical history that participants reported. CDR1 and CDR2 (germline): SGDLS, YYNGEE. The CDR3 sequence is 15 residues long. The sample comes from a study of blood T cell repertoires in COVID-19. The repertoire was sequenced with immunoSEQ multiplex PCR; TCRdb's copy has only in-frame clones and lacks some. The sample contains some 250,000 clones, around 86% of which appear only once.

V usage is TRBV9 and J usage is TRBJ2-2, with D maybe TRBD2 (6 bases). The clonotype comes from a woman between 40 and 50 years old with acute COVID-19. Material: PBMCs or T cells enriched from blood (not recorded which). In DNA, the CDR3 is TGTGCCAGCAGTGTAGGGACTTTCCTAACCGGGGAGCTGTTTTTT. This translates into CASSVGTFLTGELFF. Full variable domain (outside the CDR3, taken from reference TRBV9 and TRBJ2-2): DSGVTQTPKHLITATGQRVTLRCSPRSGDLSVYWYQQSLDQGLQFLIQYYNGEERAKGNILERFSAQQFPDLHSELNLSSLELGDSALYFCASSVGTFLTGELFFGEGSRLTVL.